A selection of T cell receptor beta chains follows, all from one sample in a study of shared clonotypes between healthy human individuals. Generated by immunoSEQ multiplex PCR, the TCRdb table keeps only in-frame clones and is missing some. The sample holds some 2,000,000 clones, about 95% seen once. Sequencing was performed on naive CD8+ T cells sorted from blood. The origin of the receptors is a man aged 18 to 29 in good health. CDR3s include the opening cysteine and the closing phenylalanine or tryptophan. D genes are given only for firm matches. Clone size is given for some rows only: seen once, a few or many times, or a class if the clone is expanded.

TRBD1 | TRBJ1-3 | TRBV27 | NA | TGTGCCAGCAGCCCGAGGGGGCCTGGAAACACCATATATTTT | CASSPRGPGNTIYF
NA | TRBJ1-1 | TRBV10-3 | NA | TGTGCCATCAGTCAAAACACTGAAGCTTTCTTT | CAISQNTEAFF
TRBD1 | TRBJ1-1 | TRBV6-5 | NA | TGTGCCAGCAGTTACTGGGACAGGGGAGAATCTGAAGCTTTCTTT | CASSYWDRGESEAFF
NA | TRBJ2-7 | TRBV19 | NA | TGTGCCAGTAGTATGTCTGGGCTCCAACCCTACGAGCAGTACTTC | CASSMSGLQPYEQYF
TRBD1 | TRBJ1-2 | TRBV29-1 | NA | TGCAGCGTTGCGGACAGGGGGCCCGGCTATGGCTACACCTTC | CSVADRGPGYGYTF
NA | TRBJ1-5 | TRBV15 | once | TGTGCCACCAGCACTGGACAAGGGAATCAGCCCCAGCATTTT | CATSTGQGNQPQHF
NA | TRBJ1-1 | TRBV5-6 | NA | TGTGCCAGCAGCTTGATCGGGGCTGAAGCTTTCTTT | CASSLIGAEAFF
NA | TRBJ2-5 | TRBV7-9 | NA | TGTGCCAGCAGCTTAGCAGGCACGGGGGAGACCCAGTACTTC | CASSLAGTGETQYF
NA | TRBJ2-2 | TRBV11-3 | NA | TGTGCCAGCAGCTTCACGGGTAACGGGGAGCTGTTTTTT | CASSFTGNGELFF
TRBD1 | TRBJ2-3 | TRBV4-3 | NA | TGCGCCAGCAGCCAAGACGGGACAGGGAGTCATGGTACGCAGTATTTT | CASSQDGTGSHGTQYF
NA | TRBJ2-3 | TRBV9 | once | TGTGCCAGCAGCGTAGGAGGCCTCGAGTACACAGATACGCAGTATTTT | CASSVGGLEYTDTQYF
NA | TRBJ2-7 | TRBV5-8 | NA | TGTGCCAGCAGAACATATCTTGGGACCGCGGAAGAGCAGTACTTC | CASRTYLGTAEEQYF
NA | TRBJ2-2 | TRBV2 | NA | TGTGCCAGCAGTGCCCTGTGGGGGACGGAGAACACCGGGGAGCTGTTTTTT | CASSALWGTENTGELFF
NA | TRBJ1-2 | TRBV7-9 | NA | TGTGCCAGCAGCTACTCGGACAGCGCTAACTATGGCTACACCTTC | CASSYSDSANYGYTF
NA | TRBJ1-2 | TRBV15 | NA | TGTGCCACCAGCAGAGGTGGTTTACACTATGGCTACACCTTC | CATSRGGLHYGYTF
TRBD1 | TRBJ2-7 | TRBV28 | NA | TGTGCCAGCAGCGACAGGGGGTCGGCCTACGAGCAGTACTTC | CASSDRGSAYEQYF
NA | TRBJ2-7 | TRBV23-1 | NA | TGCGCCAGCAGTCAATCGATCCAGGGAACAAACTCGAGTGAGTACTTC | CASSQSIQGTNSSEYF
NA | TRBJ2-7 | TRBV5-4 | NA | TGTGCCAGCAGCGCGGGACCTACCTACGAGCAGTACTTC | CASSAGPTYEQYF
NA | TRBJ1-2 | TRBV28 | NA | TGTGCCAGCAGTCGACCCCTGACGAACTATGGCTACACCTTC | CASSRPLTNYGYTF
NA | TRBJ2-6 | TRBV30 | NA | TGTGCCTCCCTGCAATCTGGGGCCAACGTCCTGACTTTC | CASLQSGANVLTF
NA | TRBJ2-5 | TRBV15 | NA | TGTGCCACCAGCAGAGATCAGGGCTGGGAGACCCAGTACTTC | CATSRDQGWETQYF
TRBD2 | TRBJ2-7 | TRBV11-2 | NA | TGTGCCAGCAGCATGGGACTAGCGTACGAGCAGTACTTC | CASSMGLAYEQYF
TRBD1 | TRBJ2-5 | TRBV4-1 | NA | TGCGCCAGCAGCCAGGTCGGGACAGGGGCGCCCGAGACCCAGTACTTC | CASSQVGTGAPETQYF
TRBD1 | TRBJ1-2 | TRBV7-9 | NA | TGTGCCAGCAGCCTTGGACAGGGGAATGGCTACACCTTC | CASSLGQGNGYTF